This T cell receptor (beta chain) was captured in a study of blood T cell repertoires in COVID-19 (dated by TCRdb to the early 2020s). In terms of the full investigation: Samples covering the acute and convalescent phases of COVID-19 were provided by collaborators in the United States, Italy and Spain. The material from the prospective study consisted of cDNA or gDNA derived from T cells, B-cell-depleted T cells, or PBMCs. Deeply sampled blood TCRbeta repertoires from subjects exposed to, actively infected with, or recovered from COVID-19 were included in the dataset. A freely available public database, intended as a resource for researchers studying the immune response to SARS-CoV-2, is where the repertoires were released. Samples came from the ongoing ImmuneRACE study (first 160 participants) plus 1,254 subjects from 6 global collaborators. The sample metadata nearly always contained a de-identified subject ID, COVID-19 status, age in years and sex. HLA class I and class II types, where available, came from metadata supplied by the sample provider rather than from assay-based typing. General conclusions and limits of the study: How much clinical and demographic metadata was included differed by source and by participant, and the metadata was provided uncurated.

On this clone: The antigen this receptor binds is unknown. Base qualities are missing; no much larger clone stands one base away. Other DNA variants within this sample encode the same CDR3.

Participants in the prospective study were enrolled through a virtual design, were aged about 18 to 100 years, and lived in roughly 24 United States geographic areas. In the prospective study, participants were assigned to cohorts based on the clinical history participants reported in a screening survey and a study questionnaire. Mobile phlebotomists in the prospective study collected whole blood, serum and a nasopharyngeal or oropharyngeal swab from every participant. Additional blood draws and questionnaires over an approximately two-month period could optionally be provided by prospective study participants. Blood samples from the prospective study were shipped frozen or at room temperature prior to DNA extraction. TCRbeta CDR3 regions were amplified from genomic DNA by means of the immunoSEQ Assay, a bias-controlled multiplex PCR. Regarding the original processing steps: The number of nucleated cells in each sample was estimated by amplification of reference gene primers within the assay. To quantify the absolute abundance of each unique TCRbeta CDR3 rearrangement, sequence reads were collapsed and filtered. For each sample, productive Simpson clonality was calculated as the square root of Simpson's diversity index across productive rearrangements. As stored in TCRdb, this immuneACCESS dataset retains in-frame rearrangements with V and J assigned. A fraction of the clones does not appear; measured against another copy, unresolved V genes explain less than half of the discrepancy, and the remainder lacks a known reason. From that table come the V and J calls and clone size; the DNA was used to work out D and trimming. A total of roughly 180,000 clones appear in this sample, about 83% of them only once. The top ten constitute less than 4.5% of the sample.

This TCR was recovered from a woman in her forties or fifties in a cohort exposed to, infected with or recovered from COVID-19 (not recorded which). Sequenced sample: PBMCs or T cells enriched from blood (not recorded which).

The CDR3 protein sequence reads: CASSPDRGVNTGELFF. The base sequence is TGTGCCAGTAGTCCGGACAGGGGGGTAAACACCGGGGAGCTGTTTTTT. The V and J genes are TRBV19 and TRBJ2-2; TRBD1 aligns with 10 central bases. V is pruned by 5 bases and J by 2 bases, leaving 5 bases of the junction without a gene match. The germline V gene (reference sequence) gives CDR1 as LNHDA and CDR2 as SQIVND. The CDR3 goes from the cysteine to the phenylalanine over 16 residues. Only CDR3 DNA is held: 48 bases, read in frame from base 1.